The rows below give T cell receptor beta chains drawn from one sample of a study of blood T cell repertoires in COVID-19. The table came from immunoSEQ multiplex PCR; TCRdb's copy has only in-frame clones and leaves some out. The repertoire consists of under 200,000 clones, with around 86% occurring once and the leading ten covering 10% to 15%. The sample comprised peripheral blood. The receptors were sampled from a man in his sixties or seventies who had recovered from COVID-19. Both conserved end residues are part of each CDR3. The order of the fields is D gene, V gene, clone size, J gene, CDR3 DNA, CDR3 protein. D genes are given only for firm matches. A clone size is listed for some rows: how often the clone was seen (once, few, many), or a class if it is expanded.

D gene: TRBD2; V gene: TRBV7-6; clone size: NA; J gene: TRBJ2-1; CDR3 DNA: TGTGCCAGCAGCTTTGGTCCGGGACTAGCGGGACCCAATGAGCAGTTCTTC; CDR3 protein: CASSFGPGLAGPNEQFF
D gene: NA; V gene: TRBV9; clone size: NA; J gene: TRBJ2-7; CDR3 DNA: TGTGCCAGCAGCGTAGGGCAGAGGCCCACCGAGCAGTACTTC; CDR3 protein: CASSVGQRPTEQYF
D gene: NA; V gene: TRBV18; clone size: once; J gene: TRBJ1-2; CDR3 DNA: TGTGCCAGCTCACGTACAGAGTATGGCTACACCTTC; CDR3 protein: CASSRTEYGYTF
D gene: NA; V gene: TRBV2; clone size: NA; J gene: TRBJ2-1; CDR3 DNA: TGTGCCAGCAGTGAAGATCTCCAGCAGTTCTTC; CDR3 protein: CASSEDLQQFF
D gene: NA; V gene: TRBV5-1; clone size: NA; J gene: TRBJ2-1; CDR3 DNA: TGCGCCAGCAGCTTGGGACAGCCTTCCTACAATGAGCAGTTCTTC; CDR3 protein: CASSLGQPSYNEQFF
D gene: NA; V gene: TRBV11-3; clone size: NA; J gene: TRBJ2-1; CDR3 DNA: TGTGCCAGCAGCCTACCCGCCTCTAGTGGCTTCAATGAGCAGTTCTTC; CDR3 protein: CASSLPASSGFNEQFF
D gene: TRBD2; V gene: TRBV5-1; clone size: once; J gene: TRBJ2-7; CDR3 DNA: TGCGCCAGCAGCTTCAGTCGGGCGGGAGGGGACGAGCAGTACTTC; CDR3 protein: CASSFSRAGGDEQYF
D gene: TRBD1; V gene: TRBV5-4; clone size: NA; J gene: TRBJ1-1; CDR3 DNA: TGTGCCAGCAGCATAGGGACAGGTGAAGCTTTCTTT; CDR3 protein: CASSIGTGEAFF
D gene: NA; V gene: TRBV3-1/TRBV3-2; clone size: NA; J gene: TRBJ1-1; CDR3 DNA: TGTGCCAGCAGCCCCTTATCCGTCAACACTGAAGCTTTCTTT; CDR3 protein: CASSPLSVNTEAFF
D gene: TRBD2; V gene: TRBV4-1; clone size: NA; J gene: TRBJ2-7; CDR3 DNA: TGCGCCAGCAGCCAAGGTTTTACTAGCGGGAGTGGTACCCTGACCTACGAGCAGTACTTC; CDR3 protein: CASSQGFTSGSGTLTYEQYF
D gene: TRBD1; V gene: TRBV6-1; clone size: NA; J gene: TRBJ2-7; CDR3 DNA: TGTGCCAGCAGTGACGGACAGGGAATTTACGAGCAGTACTTC; CDR3 protein: CASSDGQGIYEQYF
D gene: NA; V gene: TRBV6-5; clone size: few; J gene: TRBJ2-7; CDR3 DNA: TGTGCCAGCACCCACGACGGGGAATTTATTGAGCAGTACTTC; CDR3 protein: CASTHDGEFIEQYF
D gene: NA; V gene: TRBV5-1; clone size: few; J gene: TRBJ2-7; CDR3 DNA: TGCGCCAGCAGCTTCGGGGACTACGAGCAGTACTTC; CDR3 protein: CASSFGDYEQYF
D gene: TRBD1; V gene: TRBV5-1; clone size: NA; J gene: TRBJ2-1; CDR3 DNA: TGCGCCAGCAGCTTGGGGACAGGGGATGAGCAGTTCTTC; CDR3 protein: CASSLGTGDEQFF
D gene: NA; V gene: TRBV5-5; clone size: NA; J gene: TRBJ1-4; CDR3 DNA: TGTGCCAGCAGCGCTAACCCGGGGGCTAATGAAAAACTGTTTTTT; CDR3 protein: CASSANPGANEKLFF
D gene: TRBD2; V gene: TRBV7-9; clone size: NA; J gene: TRBJ2-2; CDR3 DNA: TGTGCCAGCAGCTCCCCGAGACTAGCGGGAGAGGCCGGGGAGCTGTTTTTT; CDR3 protein: CASSSPRLAGEAGELFF
D gene: TRBD2; V gene: TRBV5-1; clone size: NA; J gene: TRBJ2-1; CDR3 DNA: TGCGCCAGCAGCGGGACTAGCGGGAGGCCCCGCTCTGGGCAGTTCTTC; CDR3 protein: CASSGTSGRPRSGQFF
D gene: NA; V gene: TRBV3-1/TRBV3-2; clone size: NA; J gene: TRBJ2-1; CDR3 DNA: TGTGCCAGCAGCCAAGATTTGCGGAATGAGCAGTTCTTC; CDR3 protein: CASSQDLRNEQFF
D gene: TRBD2; V gene: TRBV5-1; clone size: NA; J gene: TRBJ2-1; CDR3 DNA: TGCGCCAGCAGCTTCGGACTAGCGGGAGAAAATGAGCAGTTCTTC; CDR3 protein: CASSFGLAGENEQFF
D gene: TRBD2; V gene: TRBV7-8; clone size: NA; J gene: TRBJ2-3; CDR3 DNA: TGTGCCAGCAGCTTTCAGCTAGCGGGAGGACATACGCAGTATTTT; CDR3 protein: CASSFQLAGGHTQYF
D gene: TRBD2; V gene: TRBV28; clone size: NA; J gene: TRBJ2-2; CDR3 DNA: TGTGCCAGCCAGGGAGCGGGCGGGGGCACCGGGGAGCTGTTTTTT; CDR3 protein: CASQGAGGGTGELFF
D gene: NA; V gene: TRBV5-1; clone size: once; J gene: TRBJ1-1; CDR3 DNA: TGCGCCAGCAGCTTGGCCGGAGTTAGGGAGGCCTTGACTGAAGCTTTCTTT; CDR3 protein: CASSLAGVREALTEAFF
D gene: TRBD1; V gene: TRBV5-4; clone size: NA; J gene: TRBJ2-2; CDR3 DNA: TGTGCCAGCAGCGGGCGGAATACCGGGACAGGGACCGGGGAGCTGTTTTTT; CDR3 protein: CASSGRNTGTGTGELFF
D gene: NA; V gene: TRBV19; clone size: NA; J gene: TRBJ1-5; CDR3 DNA: TGTGCCAGTAGTATAGTTCCGGGCCGGGGGCAGCCCCAGCATTTT; CDR3 protein: CASSIVPGRGQPQHF
D gene: TRBD2; V gene: TRBV7-2; clone size: NA; J gene: TRBJ2-2; CDR3 DNA: TGTGCCAGCAGCTACCAGGGAGGGATCGGGGAGCTGTTTTTT; CDR3 protein: CASSYQGGIGELFF
D gene: NA; V gene: TRBV3-1/TRBV3-2; clone size: NA; J gene: TRBJ2-3; CDR3 DNA: TGTGCCAGCAGCCAACAGTTACAGAACGGAGGTACAGATACGCAGTATTTT; CDR3 protein: CASSQQLQNGGTDTQYF
D gene: NA; V gene: TRBV11-3; clone size: NA; J gene: TRBJ2-1; CDR3 DNA: TGTGCCAGCAGCTTCGGGGTCGGCGCTACCAATGAGCAGTTCTTC; CDR3 protein: CASSFGVGATNEQFF
D gene: TRBD2; V gene: TRBV27; clone size: once; J gene: TRBJ2-1; CDR3 DNA: TGTGCCAGCAGTATTAGCGGGAGTTATAGTGAGCAGTTCTTC; CDR3 protein: CASSISGSYSEQFF
D gene: TRBD2; V gene: TRBV3-1/TRBV3-2; clone size: NA; J gene: TRBJ2-2; CDR3 DNA: TGTGCCAGCAGGCCTCTAGCGGGAGGGGCCGGGGAGCTGTTTTTT; CDR3 protein: CASRPLAGGAGELFF
D gene: NA; V gene: TRBV2; clone size: NA; J gene: TRBJ2-7; CDR3 DNA: TGTGCCAGCAGTGAGGGCCCGAGGGCCTACGAGCAGTACTTC; CDR3 protein: CASSEGPRAYEQYF
D gene: TRBD2; V gene: TRBV30; clone size: NA; J gene: TRBJ2-1; CDR3 DNA: TGTGCCTGGAGCGGGAGGGCCTACAATGAGCAGTTCTTC; CDR3 protein: CAWSGRAYNEQFF
D gene: NA; V gene: TRBV7-9; clone size: NA; J gene: TRBJ2-7; CDR3 DNA: TGTGCCAGCAGCTCCCTCACTGGCGAGCAGTACTTC; CDR3 protein: CASSSLTGEQYF
D gene: TRBD1; V gene: TRBV19; clone size: few; J gene: TRBJ1-5; CDR3 DNA: TGTGCCAGTAGTGATTCCGGGACAGGGGGTAGAGAGCCCCAGCATTTT; CDR3 protein: CASSDSGTGGREPQHF
D gene: TRBD1; V gene: TRBV5-1; clone size: once; J gene: TRBJ1-6; CDR3 DNA: TGCGCCAGCAGGGAGGGACAGGGGAGCTCCTATAATTCACCCCTCCACTTT; CDR3 protein: CASREGQGSSYNSPLHF
D gene: NA; V gene: TRBV6-1; clone size: NA; J gene: TRBJ1-3; CDR3 DNA: TGTGCCAGCAGTGAAACAGGGTCTGGAAACACCATATATTTT; CDR3 protein: CASSETGSGNTIYF
D gene: NA; V gene: TRBV23-1; clone size: NA; J gene: TRBJ2-4; CDR3 DNA: TGCGCCAGCAGTCAATGGTCAGGGGGAGGCAAAAACATTCAGTACTTC; CDR3 protein: CASSQWSGGGKNIQYF
D gene: TRBD1; V gene: TRBV19; clone size: NA; J gene: TRBJ1-4; CDR3 DNA: TGTGCCAGTACCACAGGGGGTGGTGAGAAGAAACTGTTTTTT; CDR3 protein: CASTTGGGEKKLFF
D gene: TRBD1; V gene: TRBV6-5; clone size: NA; J gene: TRBJ1-1; CDR3 DNA: TGTGCCAGCAGTTACTCAGGGGGCATCACTGAAGCTTTCTTT; CDR3 protein: CASSYSGGITEAFF
D gene: TRBD1; V gene: TRBV24-1; clone size: NA; J gene: TRBJ1-5; CDR3 DNA: TGTGCCACCAGTGATCACGGGGACAGGGGGAACAATCAGCCCCAGCATTTT; CDR3 protein: CATSDHGDRGNNQPQHF
D gene: NA; V gene: TRBV20-1; clone size: once; J gene: TRBJ2-1; CDR3 DNA: TGCAGTGCCAGCGCGGACTATGAGCAGTTCTTC; CDR3 protein: CSASADYEQFF
D gene: TRBD1; V gene: TRBV11-2; clone size: NA; J gene: TRBJ1-6; CDR3 DNA: TGTGCCAGCAGCTTCGGACAGGGCCCTAATTCACCCCTCCACTTT; CDR3 protein: CASSFGQGPNSPLHF
D gene: NA; V gene: TRBV18; clone size: NA; J gene: TRBJ2-5; CDR3 DNA: TGTGCCAGCTCACCATTGCGCGCTACCCAAGAGACCCAGTACTTC; CDR3 protein: CASSPLRATQETQYF
D gene: NA; V gene: TRBV27; clone size: NA; J gene: TRBJ2-1; CDR3 DNA: TGTGCCAGCAGCCGGGTGGCTAGCCGAAACAATGAGCAGTTCTTC; CDR3 protein: CASSRVASRNNEQFF
D gene: NA; V gene: TRBV2; clone size: once; J gene: TRBJ1-2; CDR3 DNA: TGTGCCCCTCCACCCCAGGGTCAGGACTATGGCTACACCTTC; CDR3 protein: CAPPPQGQDYGYTF
D gene: TRBD1; V gene: TRBV19; clone size: NA; J gene: TRBJ2-2; CDR3 DNA: TGTGCCAGTAAAAGGTCCGGACAGGGCGAGACCGGGGAGCTGTTTTTT; CDR3 protein: CASKRSGQGETGELFF
D gene: TRBD1; V gene: TRBV30; clone size: NA; J gene: TRBJ2-6; CDR3 DNA: TGTGCCTGGAGCCGGGACAGGATAAGCTCTGGGGCCAACGTCCTGACTTTC; CDR3 protein: CAWSRDRISSGANVLTF
D gene: NA; V gene: TRBV2; clone size: NA; J gene: TRBJ2-7; CDR3 DNA: TGTGCCAGCAGTGGGGGGGTCGCGGGTCCCATGGGAGTCGCGCAGTACTTC; CDR3 protein: CASSGGVAGPMGVAQYF
D gene: TRBD2; V gene: TRBV7-9; clone size: NA; J gene: TRBJ2-1; CDR3 DNA: TGTGCCAGCAGCTTAGACGGGACTAGTTTGAATGAGCAGTTCTTC; CDR3 protein: CASSLDGTSLNEQFF
D gene: NA; V gene: TRBV7-8; clone size: NA; J gene: TRBJ2-2; CDR3 DNA: TGTGCCAGCAGCCCGACAGCGAACACCGGGGAGCTGTTTTTT; CDR3 protein: CASSPTANTGELFF
D gene: TRBD2; V gene: TRBV7-9; clone size: NA; J gene: TRBJ2-4; CDR3 DNA: TGTGCCAGCAGCTCGTCCGGGACTAGCTCCCACATTCAGTACTTC; CDR3 protein: CASSSSGTSSHIQYF
D gene: TRBD1; V gene: TRBV6-5; clone size: NA; J gene: TRBJ1-2; CDR3 DNA: TGTGCCAGCAGTTACCCGGGACAGGGGGCTGGCTACACCTTC; CDR3 protein: CASSYPGQGAGYTF
D gene: NA; V gene: TRBV18; clone size: NA; J gene: TRBJ2-2; CDR3 DNA: TGTGCCAGCTCATTTCGACAGGAGGCCATCCCCGGGGAGCTGTTTTTT; CDR3 protein: CASSFRQEAIPGELFF
D gene: NA; V gene: TRBV5-8; clone size: NA; J gene: TRBJ2-2; CDR3 DNA: TGTGCCAGCAGCTTGGGCCGAGGGCGGAACACCGGGGAGCTGTTTTTT; CDR3 protein: CASSLGRGRNTGELFF
D gene: NA; V gene: TRBV2; clone size: few; J gene: TRBJ1-6; CDR3 DNA: TGTGCCAGCAGTGAGTTAGAGGGGACTCTTAATTCACCCCTCCACTTT; CDR3 protein: CASSELEGTLNSPLHF